The rows below give T cell receptor beta chains drawn from one sample of a study of naive and memory T cell subsets. TCRdb fed the UMI-ligation and nested PCR reads into MiXCR, producing one record per CDR3 protein. Here the sample spans more than 95,000 distinct CDR3 sequences, more than 14% being singletons. The sample taken for sequencing was naive CD8+ T cells from blood. The receptors derive from a human donor in good health. Both conserved end residues are trimmed from each CDR3. The order of the fields is CDR3 protein, clone size, V gene, CDR3 length, J gene. For some rows the clone size is stated as once, few or many, or as a class when expanded; others skip it.

ASSDDLDRGGEQF few TRBV7-9 13 TRBJ2-1
ASSQDQAGNQPQH few TRBV4-2 13 TRBJ1-5
ASSLDYNEQF many TRBV6-2/TRBV6-3 10 TRBJ2-1
ASSQDRMTLH many TRBV4-3 10 TRBJ1-6
ATSGPRQGISRTDTQY once TRBV15 16 TRBJ2-3
ASGTGDYGYT NA TRBV27 10 TRBJ1-2
ASSLEANNQPQH few TRBV12-3/TRBV12-4 12 TRBJ1-5
ASSGRLGVTSTDTQY NA TRBV13 15 TRBJ2-3
SVEGAQRGSYEQY NA TRBV29-1 13 TRBJ2-7
ASGTEAF many TRBV12-3/TRBV12-4 7 TRBJ1-1
ASSLPSVGRGNSPLH NA TRBV7-2 15 TRBJ1-6
ASSGLYLPGHLSNYSGNTIY NA TRBV7-9 20 TRBJ1-3
ASSQETSTQY NA TRBV4-1 10 TRBJ2-3
ASSLASGTYEQY many TRBV5-5 12 TRBJ2-7
ASSEAVGHGNTIY many TRBV2 13 TRBJ1-3
ASSSPLRTHLGDTEAF NA TRBV28 16 TRBJ1-1
ASSQDKRGGGNEQY few TRBV4-2 14 TRBJ2-7
AWSMYTEAF NA TRBV30 9 TRBJ1-1
ASSPQTVAGSSYNEQF few TRBV21-1 16 TRBJ2-1
ASSLSPTGGYTDTQY NA TRBV5-6 15 TRBJ2-3
ASSQALGSNQPQH NA TRBV4-3 13 TRBJ1-5
ASSQDSRELF many TRBV4-3 10 TRBJ2-2
ASWGVTDTQY many TRBV28 10 TRBJ2-3
ASRENIEETQY many TRBV25-1 11 TRBJ2-5
ASTRDKAKETQY NA TRBV12-3/TRBV12-4 12 TRBJ2-5
ASRLGQNIAKNIQY NA TRBV28 14 TRBJ2-4
ASSQSPGGTTLLYEQY NA TRBV4-1 16 TRBJ2-7
ASHSVTEAF few TRBV2 9 TRBJ1-1
ASSPGLSPGELF few TRBV5-6 12 TRBJ2-2
ASRALPHEQY few TRBV27 10 TRBJ2-7
SASGGALYNEQF many TRBV20-1 12 TRBJ2-1
ASSAGGSYNEQF many TRBV7-9 12 TRBJ2-1